The rows below give T cell receptor beta chains drawn from one sample of a study of monozygotic twins with inflammatory bowel disease. TCRdb re-called the 5' RACE reads; one entry per CDR3 protein, DNA not given. The sample holds roughly 330,000 distinct CDR3 sequences. The specimen sequenced was blood. The receptors here all came from a human donor with ulcerative colitis or Crohn's disease, or a healthy co-twin of an affected twin (not recorded which). Each CDR3 is given with its conserved first and last residue. Each record gives: J gene, V gene, CDR3 protein.

TRBJ1-5 TRBV28 CASSKGGGMNQPQHF
TRBJ1-1 TRBV2 CASDQEEGHMNTEAFF
TRBJ1-1 TRBV20-1 CSARVRQGANTEAFF
TRBJ2-1 TRBV7-8 CASSLSGGAPNEQFF
TRBJ1-5 TRBV6-1 CASSQPGEMGQPQHF
TRBJ1-5 TRBV5-5 CASSLEGPQPQHF
TRBJ1-1 TRBV30 CARNRVNTEAFF
TRBJ2-7 TRBV7-9 CASSLLGSLDEQYF
TRBJ1-1 TRBV20-1 CSAREGAVNTEAFF
TRBJ2-7 TRBV7-3 CASSLHLMSEQYF
TRBJ2-7 TRBV14 CASSPNVGEQYF
TRBJ1-2 TRBV27 CASSLFGANYGYTF
TRBJ1-2 TRBV5-1 CASSPRTGNYGYTF
TRBJ2-1 TRBV7-2 CASSLAVGGHNEQFF
TRBJ2-2 TRBV12-3/TRBV12-4 CASRPDVRELFF
TRBJ1-4 TRBV20-1 CSAAGQGGSFNEKLFF